This T cell receptor (beta chain) came from a study of blood T cell repertoires in COVID-19. At the level of the study: Both acute and convalescent COVID-19 samples were obtained from the United States, Italy and Spain. PBMCs, B-cell-depleted T cells, or T cells were the source of the cDNA or gDNA that made up the material.

Germline V gene data show CDR1 as SGDLS and CDR2 as YYNGEE. Trimming took 0 bases from V and 3 from J, leaving 6 bases between them. The CDR3 contains 13 residues. Methods used by the authors: Reference gene primers were amplified, and this amplification served to estimate nucleated cell counts. Sequenced by immunoSEQ multiplex PCR; TCRdb stores in-frame clones only, minus some. For V, J and clone size, that table is used; D and trimming come from the DNA. The repertoire holds approximately 120,000 clones, with around 84% as singletons. Sequenced: peripheral blood. This sequence originates from an elderly woman with active or convalescent COVID-19. This chain joins TRBV9 and TRBJ1-2; perhaps TRBD1 as D (6 bases). The DNA of the CDR3 is TGTGCCAGCAGCGTAGGGACAGACTATGGCTACACCTTC. Encoded protein: CASSVGTDYGYTF.